Described below is a single T cell receptor (beta chain) sequence and its context. This entry belongs to a study of blood T cell repertoires in COVID-19. Study at large: Both acute and convalescent COVID-19 samples were obtained from the United States, Italy and Spain. The analysed material was cDNA or gDNA that came from T cells, B-cell-depleted T cells, or PBMCs.

Followed over time, Seattle patients had been enrolled while infection was active. Per the original methods: Scientists estimated how many nucleated cells there were by amplifying reference gene primers. Measured with immunoSEQ multiplex PCR; TCRdb has only the in-frame clones, and not every one. D and trimming come from the DNA, and the V and J calls and clone size come from that table. The sample has about 56,000 clones; approximately 84% are singletons. CDR3 size: 15 residues. CDR1 SGHRS and CDR2 YFSETQ come from the germline V gene. The V and J ends lost 10 bases and 6 bases, in that order; junction bases with no gene match: 14.

The sequenced sample was peripheral blood. The J gene is TRBJ2-1, the V gene TRBV5-1, with 9 bases identical to TRBD2. The source is a man in his sixties with COVID-19, enrolled during active disease. The CDR3: CARRGRGGASNEQFF. The CDR3 nucleotides read TGCGCCCGGCGGGGGCGCGGGGGGGCGTCCAATGAGCAGTTCTTC.